This TCR beta chain originates from a study of spatial heterogeneity in lung cancer. Study at large: More than eight raw reads, on average, carried each unique TCR and UMI combination.

Study-level points and caveats: Ubiquitous expanded tumor TCRs were observed in blood more at resection than follow-up.

Time point here: sample taken at primary tumor resection. No cell sorting; template was whole RNA from tumor, lung tissue or PBMC. The donor population consisted of approximately 70 patients with untreated, early-stage non-small cell lung cancer. The sample holds many counts of this clonotype. The antigen remains unidentified. This beta chain represents an off-target read in a library built for alpha chains; its size is of limited meaning. CDR3 size: 15 residues. V was clipped by 5 bases and J by 8 bases; unmatched bases: 12. Germline V gene data show CDR1 as SEHNR and CDR2 as FQNEAQ (reference sequence). TCR cDNA molecules each carried a unique molecular identifier. TCRdb recomputed calls from the 5' RACE reads with MiXCR, one row per CDR3 protein. There are about 13,000 distinct CDR3 sequences in the sample; under 4% occur only once, and around 43% lies in the top ten.

The clonotype originates from a male donor with early-stage non-small cell lung cancer. The starting material was PBMCs, obtained at surgery. This rearrangement joins TRBV7-9 to TRBJ2-1; 7 nucleotides align to TRBD2. CDR3: CASSQGLGTIHEQFF. CDR3 in DNA: TGTGCCAGCAGCCAAGGACTAGGAACAATCCATGAGCAGTTCTTC. Full variable domain (outside the CDR3, taken from reference TRBV7-9 and TRBJ2-1): DTGVSQNPRHKITKRGQNVTFRCDPISEHNRLYWYRQTLGQGPEFLTYFQNEAQLEKSRLLSDRFSAERPKGSFSTLEIQRTEQGDSAMYLCASSQGLGTIHEQFFGPGTRLTVL.